This TCR beta chain was found in a study of CD8 T cells in ankylosing spondylitis. Findings of the study overall: One TCR beta motif, made up of roughly eight highly homologous variants, appeared characteristic of ankylosing spondylitis blood.

This clonotype occurred a few times. Its antigen is undetermined. From the 5' RACE reads, TCRdb called clonotypes with MiXCR, one entry per CDR3 protein. The sample lists 300,000 to 400,000 distinct CDR3 sequences; about 15% were seen once. Trimming shortened V by 2 bases and J by 4 bases, and 11 bases separated the two germline ends. CDR1 and CDR2 from the germline V gene are DFQATT and SNEGSKA (reference sequence). This CDR3 is 13 amino acids long. The TCR sequence derives from a male donor with ankylosing spondylitis or in good health (not recorded which). Sequenced sample: blood, either unsorted or a sorted T cell fraction (not recorded which). This chain connects TRBV20-1 to TRBJ2-5, with D perhaps matching TRBD1 (7 bases). The CDR3 region has the DNA TGCAGTGCTAGACAGGGGGGACCAGAGACCCAGTACTTC. It translates to CSARQGGPETQYF.